This T cell receptor (beta chain) was observed in a study of cytomegalovirus exposure and HLA in healthy donors (dated by TCRdb to between 2016 and 2019). With regard to the full study: An earlier analysis of roughly 500 of the donors reported 276 Gb of sequence data and 117 million unique TCR beta sequences obtained from some 200 million T cells. Among approximately 370 genotyped donors of the cohort, an average of approximately 220,000 unique TCR beta nucleotide sequences was sequenced per donor, of which about 18% were non-productive. All discovery cohort repertoires had been generated on a single sequencing platform. High-throughput TCR immunosequencing, statistical association of individual TCRs with disease status, and machine learning were combined to predict cytomegalovirus infection status. In addition to the first cohort of 650 to 800 subjects, a separate validation cohort of approximately 130 different subjects was used. The number of typed donors differed by locus: roughly 629-640 for A, B, C, DRB1 and DQB1; some 500 for DQA1; roughly 600 for DPA1; and around 470 for DPB1. Because of strong linkage in the cohort, five DR-DQ haplotypes were treated as single units for association and clustering. Donor age, sex, ethnicity and CMV serostatus were compiled together with the repertoire data. An early release that covered some 630 HLA-typed donors contained about 290 gigabases of sequencing data and about 93 million unique TCR sequences. To decide whether each TCR beta V gene segment behaved as functional or pseudogenic, an earlier analysis of some 600 of the donors relied on high-throughput TCR beta sequencing. In the later analysis, no new phenotypic data were used to find candidate immune exposures; instead, reliance was placed on TCR beta sequences and their occurrence across donors. A later genetic analysis took genome-wide SNP genotypes for about 65% of the 666 donors and used that subset as a discovery cohort. HLA typing covered class I and class II loci at four-digit resolution. The genetic ancestry cluster associated with self-reported Caucasian donors included approximately 85% of the 398 genotyped donors. Using immunosequencing, the study profiled T cell repertoires from roughly 650 subjects and related those repertoires to cytomegalovirus serostatus. To study patterns of TCR occurrence, a later analysis re-analyzed previously published TCR beta repertoires from 550 to 800 donors and added high-resolution HLA genotyping. The study aimed to test whether signatures of past pathogen exposure could be identified by cataloging public T cell receptors. The paper's findings and limits, for the study overall: A later analysis associated 17,000 or so TCR beta sequences with specific HLA alleles at a false discovery rate of 0.05. A group of highly shared sequence variants was considered likely to be a technical artifact of the sequencing pipeline. According to a later analysis, most CMV-associated TCR beta chains appeared to be HLA-restricted, and the HLA associations seemed to be driven largely by CMV exposure. While some public TCRs were present in many individuals, most TCR sequences turned up only very rarely across donors. The study gave a list of 150 to 200 TCR beta chains associated with cytomegalovirus. A few of the identified cytomegalovirus-associated TCR beta chains were confirmed in vitro to be specific for cytomegalovirus antigens. A further reported finding was that TCR beta sequences accurately predicted the HLA-A and HLA-B alleles for most subjects in the first cohort. The 87-base-pair reads could not distinguish some IMGT-functional V segments, including TRBV6-2 and TRBV6-3, so those segments were excluded. V-gene and J-gene trimming of TCR beta chains was associated with a missense DCLRE1C variant in a later genetic analysis, and the association was replicated in an independent cohort. Linkage disequilibrium might explain the correlated functional status among segregating V segments, but an unknown experimental factor could not be ruled out. Sequencing depth was assumed to be roughly uniform across donors in the presence/absence analyses, though that assumption may not hold. For the cohort, immune exposure information was limited to CMV serostatus. According to the authors, the approach could potentially be generalized to other disease states and immunological phenotypes. A later genetic analysis reported fewer N-insertions in productive TCRs among donors in an Asian-associated ancestry cluster than the roughly 720-donor mean. A later analysis found that HLA-associated TCR beta chains were more clonally expanded and had lower generation probabilities than equally common non-associated chains. Strong co-occurrence of HLA alleles, especially DR and DQ, made assigning TCR associations to individual alleles difficult. Broadly in line with IMGT annotations, most TCR beta V segments showed up in productive rearrangements about 90% or about 30% of the time in an earlier analysis of several hundred of the donors. According to a later analysis, parvovirus B19, influenza, CMV and Epstein-Barr virus appeared linked to several top co-occurrence clusters. Because HLA typing was missing for some donors at each locus, association tests included only the typed subset. Because counts were too low, about 18 rarely observed V segments, including chromosome 9 orphons, were excluded from the earlier analysis of around 640 of the donors. In a later analysis, TCR association rates were found to vary across HLA loci, with the most associated TCRs seen for DRB1 alleles and the fewest for HLA-C alleles. This cohort had only TCR beta chains sequenced, and the lack of alpha or paired-chain data limited which features could be detected. The classifier was reported to diagnose cytomegalovirus status with high specificity and sensitivity in both the original cohort and the validation cohort.

The library was built by means of the immunoSEQ multiplex PCR assay. For the multiplex PCR, a mixture combining 60 forward primers for TCR Vbeta segments and 13 reverse primers for TCR Jbeta segments was used. The CDR3 region of rearranged TCR beta genes was amplified from genomic DNA by a multiplex PCR assay. The amplified TCR beta libraries were sequenced on the Illumina HiSeq System as 87-base-pair reads. Concerning the study's data processing: A later analysis counted tens of millions of unique TCR beta chains across the 500 to 850 repertoires, and some 12 million of these chains were shared by at least two donors. Raw reads were error-corrected and collapsed into unique sequences by a nearest-neighbor algorithm in which closely related sequences were merged to remove PCR and sequencing errors. To assign V, D and J gene segments, CDR3 sequences were aligned to IMGT reference sequences. For a sequence to be retained, a match of at least six nucleotides to both a V gene segment and a J gene segment was required. A rearrangement was called productive if the CDR3 had no stop codons and remained in frame with V and J, and every other rearrangement was called non-productive. CDR3 was defined by IMGT convention, running from the second conserved V-encoded cysteine to the conserved J-encoded phenylalanine. The earlier analysis of approximately 500 of the donors excluded sequences that lacked an unambiguous match to a single V gene segment. An earlier analysis of 500 to 600 of the donors classified V segments as functional when productive rearrangements were above 56.7% and as segregating when the standard deviation between donors was above 5%. To diagnose cytomegalovirus status from the catalog of TCR beta chain sequences, a statistical classification framework was built. A later analysis assigned V and J genes by comparing TCR nucleotide sequences with IMGT/GENE-DB human TR gene sequences. Using the TCRdist pipeline, a later analysis assigned CDR3 sequences along with most-parsimonious VDJ recombination scenarios. In a later analysis, every TCR beta chain was defined by the combination of its CDR3 amino acid sequence and its V-gene family, and reads without a unique V-gene family were dropped. To address suspected cross-contamination and a sequencing artifact, a later analysis removed around 600 highly shared, low-generation-probability nucleotide sequences. For each public chain, a later analysis derived a clonal expansion index from normalized ranks of inferred template counts within each repertoire. A later analysis computed generation probabilities with a VDJ recombination model fitted to out-of-frame rearrangements, and checked the results against IGoR. In a later analysis, hypergeometric tests were used to score TCR-TCR, TCR-HLA and TCR-CMV co-occurrence, with a repertoire-size bias correction applied to TCR pairs. A later analysis estimated false discovery rates by permuting HLA or CMV assignments 20 times. A later analysis grouped co-occurring TCRs with DBSCAN, adding TCRdist sequence similarity when clustering within HLA-allele-positive subsets. Repertoires with fewer than 30,000 or more than 120,000 public chains, plus five repertoires with anomalous nucleotide sharing, were excluded from co-occurrence clustering. The clones in this table, taken by TCRdb from immuneACCESS, are in-frame only. Not every clone is retained; where verified, under half of the shortfall comes from an unresolved V gene, and the cause of the rest is unknown. V and J calls and clone size follow that table, whereas D and trimming were derived from the DNA. The sample table contains more than 90,000 clones; only one count was recorded for about 70% of them. Of the sample, approximately 8.6% falls within the top ten clones.

The cohort consisted of 666 healthy bone marrow donors. All cohort members were sampled while nominally healthy, although unrecorded immune exposures were likely present. The donor tested CMV seropositive and was one of the 289 seropositive cohort members. A peripheral blood sample was provided by each donor, and peripheral blood mononuclear cells were used for TCR beta sequencing. The Qiagen DNeasy Blood Extraction Kit was used to extract genomic DNA from the blood cell samples. Comment on this clone: The clone's antigen remains unknown. No qualities accompany the bases; no much larger clone lies one base away.

The cysteine opens and the phenylalanine closes a CDR3 of 15 amino acids. The DNA shown is the 45-base CDR3, in frame from base 1. Unmatched junction bases come to 5, with V trimmed by 2 bases and J by 2 bases. CDR1 and CDR2 (LNHDA, SQIVND) derive from the germline V gene (reference sequence). What was sequenced was PBMCs. This chain is built from TRBV19 and TRBJ2-5, with 7 junctional bases fitting TRBD1. This receptor was obtained from a man aged 25-45 years in good health and CMV-seropositive. The DNA is as follows: TGTGCCAGTAGTATATGGGACAGCCTTCAAGAGACCCAGTACTTC. Its coded protein is CASSIWDSLQETQYF.